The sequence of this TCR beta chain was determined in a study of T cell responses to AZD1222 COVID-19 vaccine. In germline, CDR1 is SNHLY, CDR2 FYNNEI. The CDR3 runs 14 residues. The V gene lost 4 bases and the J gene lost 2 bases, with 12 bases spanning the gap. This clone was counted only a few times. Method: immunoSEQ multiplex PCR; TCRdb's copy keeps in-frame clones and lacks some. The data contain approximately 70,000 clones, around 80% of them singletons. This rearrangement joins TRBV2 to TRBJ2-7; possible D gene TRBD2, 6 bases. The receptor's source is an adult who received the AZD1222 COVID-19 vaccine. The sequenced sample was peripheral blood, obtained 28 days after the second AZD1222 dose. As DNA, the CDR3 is TGTGCCAGCAGTGTTTCCGCGGGACCCTACGAGCAGTACTTC. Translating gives CASSVSAGPYEQYF.